This record covers a single T cell receptor beta chain. The antigen is not known. The data stem from a study of response to subunit inactivated influenza vaccine. TCRdb re-called the RT-PCR reads with MiXCR, one entry per CDR3 protein. In the table there are 650,000 to 800,000 distinct CDR3 sequences, around 18% of which are singletons. V was pared by 5 bases and J by 0 bases, with 5 bases of the junction left unmatched. There are 15 residues in the CDR3. Germline V gene lookup returns CDR1 DFQATT and CDR2 SNEGSKA (reference sequence). Study findings and constraints: Only a handful of new T cells, the authors suggested, are recruited with each seasonal influenza vaccination.

The chain is built from TRBV20-1 and TRBJ2-1, with 9 positions matching TRBD2. The material was PBMCs from blood, obtained 5 to 6 days after vaccination. The sequence was collected from a man between 45 and 60 years old who received an inactivated influenza vaccine. The CDR3 is CSAEAGGPSYNEQFF. CDR3 bases: TGCAGTGCTGAAGCGGGAGGCCCCTCCTACAATGAGCAGTTCTTC.